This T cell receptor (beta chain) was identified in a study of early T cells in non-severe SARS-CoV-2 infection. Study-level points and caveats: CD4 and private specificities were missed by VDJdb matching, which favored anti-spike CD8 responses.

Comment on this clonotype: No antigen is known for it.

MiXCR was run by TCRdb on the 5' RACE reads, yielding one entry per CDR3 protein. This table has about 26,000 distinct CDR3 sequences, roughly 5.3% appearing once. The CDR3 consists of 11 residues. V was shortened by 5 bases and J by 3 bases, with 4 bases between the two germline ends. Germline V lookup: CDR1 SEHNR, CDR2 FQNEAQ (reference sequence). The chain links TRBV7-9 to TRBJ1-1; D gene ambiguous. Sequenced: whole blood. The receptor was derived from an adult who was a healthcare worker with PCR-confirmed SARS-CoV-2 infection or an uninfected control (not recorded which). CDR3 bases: TGTGCCAGCAGCCCCTACACTGAAGCTTTCTTT. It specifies CASSPYTEAFF.